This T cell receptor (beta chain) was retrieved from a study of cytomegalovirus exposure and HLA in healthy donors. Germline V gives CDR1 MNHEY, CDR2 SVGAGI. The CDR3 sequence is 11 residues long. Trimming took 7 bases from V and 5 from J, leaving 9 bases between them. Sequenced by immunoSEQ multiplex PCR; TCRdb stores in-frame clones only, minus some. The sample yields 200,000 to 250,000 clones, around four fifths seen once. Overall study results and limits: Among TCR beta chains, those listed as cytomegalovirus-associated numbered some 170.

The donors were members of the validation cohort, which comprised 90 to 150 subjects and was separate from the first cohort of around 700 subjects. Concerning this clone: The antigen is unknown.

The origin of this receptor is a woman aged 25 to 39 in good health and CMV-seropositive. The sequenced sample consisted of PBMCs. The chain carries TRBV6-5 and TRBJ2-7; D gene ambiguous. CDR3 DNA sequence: TGTGCCAGCAAAAGGGCGGACGAGCAGTACTTC. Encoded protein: CASKRADEQYF.